This entry is about one TCR beta chain. These data belong to a study of cytomegalovirus exposure and HLA in healthy donors. As for the study in general: It was reported in a later analysis that the same platform had been used for the 120 validation repertoires as for the roughly 700 first-cohort repertoires.

The protocol was immunoSEQ multiplex PCR, while the TCRdb copy is restricted to in-frame clones and leaves out a portion. The profile covers approximately 210,000 clones, with around 88% appearing a single time and more than 1.4% taken by the ten largest. Germline values: CDR1 MRHNA, CDR2 SNTAGT. The CDR3 is made up of 15 amino acids. With V trimmed by 4 bases and J by 9 bases, 10 bases remained unmatched. The sample consisted of PBMCs. The chain is built from TRBV6-4 and TRBJ2-1; 9 bases map to TRBD2. The TCR was taken from a woman younger than 30 in good health and CMV-seronegative. Written as DNA, the CDR3 is TGTGCCAGCAGTGTAGTAGCGGGAGTTTCTAGTGAGCAGTTCTTC. Its protein is CASSVVAGVSSEQFF.